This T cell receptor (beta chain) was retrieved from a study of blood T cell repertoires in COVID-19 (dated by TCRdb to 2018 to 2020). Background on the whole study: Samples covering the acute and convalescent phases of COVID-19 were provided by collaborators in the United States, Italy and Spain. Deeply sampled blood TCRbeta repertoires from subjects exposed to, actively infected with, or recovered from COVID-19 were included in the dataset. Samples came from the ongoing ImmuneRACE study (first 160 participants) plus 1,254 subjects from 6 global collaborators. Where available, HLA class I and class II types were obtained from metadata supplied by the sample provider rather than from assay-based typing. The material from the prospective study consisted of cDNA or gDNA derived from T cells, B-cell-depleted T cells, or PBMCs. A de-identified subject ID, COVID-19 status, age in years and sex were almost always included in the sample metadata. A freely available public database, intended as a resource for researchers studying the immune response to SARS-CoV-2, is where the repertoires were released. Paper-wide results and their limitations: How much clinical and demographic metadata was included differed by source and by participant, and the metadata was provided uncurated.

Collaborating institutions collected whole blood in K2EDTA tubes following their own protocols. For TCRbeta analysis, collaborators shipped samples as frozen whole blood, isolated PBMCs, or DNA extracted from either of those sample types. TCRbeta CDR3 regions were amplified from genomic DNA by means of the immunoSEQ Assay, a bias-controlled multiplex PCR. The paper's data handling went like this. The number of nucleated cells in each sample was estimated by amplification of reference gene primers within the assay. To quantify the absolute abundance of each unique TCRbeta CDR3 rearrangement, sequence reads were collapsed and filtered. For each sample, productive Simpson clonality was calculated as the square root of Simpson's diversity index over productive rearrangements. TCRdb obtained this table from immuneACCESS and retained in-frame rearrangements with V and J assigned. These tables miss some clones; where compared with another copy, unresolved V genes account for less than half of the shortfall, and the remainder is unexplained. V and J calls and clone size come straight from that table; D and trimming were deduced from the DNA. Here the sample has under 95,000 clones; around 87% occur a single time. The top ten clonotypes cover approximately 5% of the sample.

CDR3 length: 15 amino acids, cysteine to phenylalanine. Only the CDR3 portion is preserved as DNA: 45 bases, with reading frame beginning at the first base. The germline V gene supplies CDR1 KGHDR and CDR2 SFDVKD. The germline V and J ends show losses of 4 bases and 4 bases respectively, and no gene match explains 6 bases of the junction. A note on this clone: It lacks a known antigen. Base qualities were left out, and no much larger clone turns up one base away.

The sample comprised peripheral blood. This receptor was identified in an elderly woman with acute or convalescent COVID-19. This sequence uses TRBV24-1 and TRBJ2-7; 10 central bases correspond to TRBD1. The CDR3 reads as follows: CATSDPGQGGYEQYF. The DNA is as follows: TGTGCCACCAGTGACCCTGGACAGGGGGGGTACGAGCAGTACTTC.